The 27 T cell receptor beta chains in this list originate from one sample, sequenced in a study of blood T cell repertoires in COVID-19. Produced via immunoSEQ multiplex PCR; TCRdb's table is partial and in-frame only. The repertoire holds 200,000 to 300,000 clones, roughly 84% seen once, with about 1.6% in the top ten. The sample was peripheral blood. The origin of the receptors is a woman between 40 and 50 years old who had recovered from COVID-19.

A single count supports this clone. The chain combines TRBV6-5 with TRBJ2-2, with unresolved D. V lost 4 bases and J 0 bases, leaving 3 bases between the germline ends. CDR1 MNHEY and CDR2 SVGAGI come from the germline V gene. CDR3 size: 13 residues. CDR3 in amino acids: CASSSPNTGELFF. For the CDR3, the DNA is TGTGCCAGCAGTTCTCCGAACACCGGGGAGCTGTTTTTT.

CDR3 in amino acids: CASSHPRTSLNYGYTF. CDR3 DNA sequence: TGTGCCAGCAGCCACCCCAGGACAAGTCTTAACTATGGCTACACCTTC. The V and J genes are TRBV5-6 and TRBJ1-2, with D maybe TRBD1 (5 bases). V lost 4 bases, J lost 1 base, and 17 bases lay in between. Germline V lookup: CDR1 SGHDT, CDR2 YYEEEE. The CDR3 runs 16 residues. The variable domain in full, with the rest retrieved from reference TRBV5-6 and TRBJ1-2, is DAGVTQSPTHLIKTRGQQVTLRCSPKSGHDTVSWYQQALGQGPQFIFQYYEEEERQRGNFPDRFSGHQFPNYSSELNVNALLLGDSALYLCASSHPRTSLNYGYTFGSGTRLTVV.

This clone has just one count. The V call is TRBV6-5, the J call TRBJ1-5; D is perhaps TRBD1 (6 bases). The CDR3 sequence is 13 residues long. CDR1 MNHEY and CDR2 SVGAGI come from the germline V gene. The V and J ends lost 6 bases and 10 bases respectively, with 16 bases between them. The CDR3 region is CASSRGAGRPQHF. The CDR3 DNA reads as TGTGCCAGCAGCCGGGGGGCCGGGAGACCCCAGCATTTT.

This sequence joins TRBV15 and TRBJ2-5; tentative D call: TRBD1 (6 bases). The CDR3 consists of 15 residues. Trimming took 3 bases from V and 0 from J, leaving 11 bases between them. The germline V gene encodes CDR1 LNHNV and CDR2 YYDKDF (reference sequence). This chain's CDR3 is CATSSRDTHQETQYF. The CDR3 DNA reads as TGTGCCACCAGCAGCCGGGACACCCACCAAGAGACCCAGTACTTC. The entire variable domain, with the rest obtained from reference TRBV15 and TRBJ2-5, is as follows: DAMVIQNPRYQVTQFGKPVTLSCSQTLNHNVMYWYQQKSSQAPKLLFHYYDKDFNNEADTPDNFQSRRPNTSFCFLDIRSPGLGDTAMYLCATSSRDTHQETQYFGPGTRLLVL.

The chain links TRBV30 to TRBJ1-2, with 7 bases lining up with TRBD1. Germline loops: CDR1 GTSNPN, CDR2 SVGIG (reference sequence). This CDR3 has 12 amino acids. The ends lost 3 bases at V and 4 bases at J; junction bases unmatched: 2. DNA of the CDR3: TGTGCCTGGAGCCGGGACAGCTATGGCTACACCTTC. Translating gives CAWSRDSYGYTF.

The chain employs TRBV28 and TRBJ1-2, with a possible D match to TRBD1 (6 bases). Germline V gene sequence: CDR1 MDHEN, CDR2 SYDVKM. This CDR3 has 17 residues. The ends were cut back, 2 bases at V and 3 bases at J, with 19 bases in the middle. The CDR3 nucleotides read TGTGCCAGCAGTTTAAATAATCGGGCGGGGGCCGACTATGGCTACACCTTC. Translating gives CASSLNNRAGADYGYTF.

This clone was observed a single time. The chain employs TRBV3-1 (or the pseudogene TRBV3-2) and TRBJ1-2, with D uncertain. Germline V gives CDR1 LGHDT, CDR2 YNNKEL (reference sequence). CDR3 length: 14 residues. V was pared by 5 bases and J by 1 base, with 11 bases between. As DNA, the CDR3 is TGTGCCAGCAGCGGCGGGCCGTATAACTATGGCTACACCTTC. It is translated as CASSGGPYNYGYTF.

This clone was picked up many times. CDR3 nucleotide sequence: TGCGCCAGCAGCTTGGCTGCGGGGGGTCCCTCCTACAATGAGCAGTTCTTC. Translating gives CASSLAAGGPSYNEQFF. The chain has TRBV5-1 and TRBJ2-1, with 8 nucleotides matching TRBD2. J gave up 0 bases and V 0 bases, and 5 bases lay outside the gene matches. The CDR3 loop spans 17 amino acids. In germline, CDR1 is SGHRS, CDR2 YFSETQ.

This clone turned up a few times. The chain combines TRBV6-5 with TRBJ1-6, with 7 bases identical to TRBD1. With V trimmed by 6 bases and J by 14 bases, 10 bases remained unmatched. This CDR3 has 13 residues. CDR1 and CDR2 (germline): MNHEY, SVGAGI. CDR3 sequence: CASSGQEGRALHF. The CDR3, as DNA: TGTGCCAGCAGCGGACAGGAGGGTAGGGCCCTCCACTTT.

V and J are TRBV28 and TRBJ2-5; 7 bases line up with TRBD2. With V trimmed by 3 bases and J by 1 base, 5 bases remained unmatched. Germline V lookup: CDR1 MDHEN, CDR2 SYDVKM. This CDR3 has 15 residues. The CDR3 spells CASSLGGDFQETQYF. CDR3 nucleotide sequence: TGTGCCAGCAGTTTGGGGGGGGACTTCCAAGAGACCCAGTACTTC.

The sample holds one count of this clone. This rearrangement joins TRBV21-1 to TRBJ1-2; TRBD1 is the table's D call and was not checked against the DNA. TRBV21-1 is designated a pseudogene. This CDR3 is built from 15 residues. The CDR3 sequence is CASSKGDRVNYGYTF. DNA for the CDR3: TGTGCCAGCAGCAAGGGGGACAGGGTGAACTATGGCTACACCTTC.

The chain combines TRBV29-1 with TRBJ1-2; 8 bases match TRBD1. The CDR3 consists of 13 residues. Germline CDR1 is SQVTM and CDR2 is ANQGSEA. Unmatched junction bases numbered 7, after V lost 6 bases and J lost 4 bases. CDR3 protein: CSVMTGVFYGYTF. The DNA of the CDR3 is TGCAGCGTGATGACAGGGGTATTCTATGGCTACACCTTC.

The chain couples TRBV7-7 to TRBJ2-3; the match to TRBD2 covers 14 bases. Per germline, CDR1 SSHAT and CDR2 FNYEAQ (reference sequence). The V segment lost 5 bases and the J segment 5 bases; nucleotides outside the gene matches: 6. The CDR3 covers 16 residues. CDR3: CASSTGLAGGKDTQYF. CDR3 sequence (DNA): TGTGCCAGCAGCACCGGACTAGCGGGGGGAAAAGATACGCAGTATTTT. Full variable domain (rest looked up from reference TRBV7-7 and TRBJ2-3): GAGVSQSPRYKVTKRGQDVTLRCDPISSHATLYWYQQALGQGPEFLTYFNYEAQPDKSGLPSDRFSAERPEGSISTLTIQRTEQRDSAMYRCASSTGLAGGKDTQYFGPGTRLTVL.

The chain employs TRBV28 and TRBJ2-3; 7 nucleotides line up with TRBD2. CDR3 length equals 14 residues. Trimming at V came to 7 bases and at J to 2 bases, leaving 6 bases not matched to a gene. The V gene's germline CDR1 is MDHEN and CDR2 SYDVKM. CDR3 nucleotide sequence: TGTGCCAGCAAATCCGGGGGGTTCACAGATACGCAGTATTTT. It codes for CASKSGGFTDTQYF.

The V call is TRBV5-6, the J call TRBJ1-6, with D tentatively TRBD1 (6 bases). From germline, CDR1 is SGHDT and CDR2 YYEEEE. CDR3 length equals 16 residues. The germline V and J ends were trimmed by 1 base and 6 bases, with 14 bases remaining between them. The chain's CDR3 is CASSLFGQISNSPLHF. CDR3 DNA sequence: TGTGCCAGCAGCTTGTTTGGACAGATCAGTAATTCACCCCTCCACTTT.

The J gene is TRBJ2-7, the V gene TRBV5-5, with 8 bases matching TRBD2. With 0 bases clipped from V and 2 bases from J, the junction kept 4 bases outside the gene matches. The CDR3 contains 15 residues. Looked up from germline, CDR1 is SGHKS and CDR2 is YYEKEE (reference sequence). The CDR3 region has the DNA TGTGCCAGCAGCTTGGACAGCGGGGGAACCTACGAGCAGTACTTC. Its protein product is CASSLDSGGTYEQYF.

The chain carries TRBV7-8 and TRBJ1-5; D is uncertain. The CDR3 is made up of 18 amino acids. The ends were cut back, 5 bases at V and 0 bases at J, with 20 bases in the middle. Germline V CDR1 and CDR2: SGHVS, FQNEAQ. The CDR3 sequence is CASSPQPAGVYSNQPQHF. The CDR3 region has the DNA TGTGCCAGCAGCCCACAACCGGCGGGCGTCTATAGCAATCAGCCCCAGCATTTT.

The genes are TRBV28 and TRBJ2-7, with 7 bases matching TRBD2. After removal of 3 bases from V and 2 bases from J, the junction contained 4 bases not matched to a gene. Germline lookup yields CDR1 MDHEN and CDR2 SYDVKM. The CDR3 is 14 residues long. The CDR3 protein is CASSLAGGAYEQYF. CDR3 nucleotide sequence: TGTGCCAGCAGTTTGGCTGGGGGGGCCTACGAGCAGTACTTC. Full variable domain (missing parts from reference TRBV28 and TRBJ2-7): DVKVTQSSRYLVKRTGEKVFLECVQDMDHENMFWYRQDPGLGLRLIYFSYDVKMKEKGDIPEGYSVSREKKERFSLILESASTNQTSMYLCASSLAGGAYEQYFGPGTRLTVT.

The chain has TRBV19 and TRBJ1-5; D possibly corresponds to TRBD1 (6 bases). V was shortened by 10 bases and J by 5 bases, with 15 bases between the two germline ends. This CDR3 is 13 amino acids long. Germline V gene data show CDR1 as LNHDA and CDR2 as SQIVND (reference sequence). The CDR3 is CATKERGYQPQHF. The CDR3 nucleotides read TGTGCCACCAAAGAAAGGGGGTATCAGCCCCAGCATTTT.

The CDR3 DNA sequence: TGCGCCAGCAGCTTGGCTCCGCGGACCTACGAGCAGTACTTC. This codes for CASSLAPRTYEQYF. The chain recombines TRBV5-1 with TRBJ2-7; D remains unclear. CDR1 is SGHRS and CDR2 is YFSETQ in the germline V gene. The V end was cut by 0 bases, the J end by 2 bases, with 9 bases between. The CDR3 length is 14 residues.

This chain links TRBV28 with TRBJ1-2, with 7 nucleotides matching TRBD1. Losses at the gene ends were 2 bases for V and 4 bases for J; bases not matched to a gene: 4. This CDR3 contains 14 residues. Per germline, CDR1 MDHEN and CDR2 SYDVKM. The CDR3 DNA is TGTGCCAGCAGTTTAGGGACAGTAGTCTATGGCTACACCTTC. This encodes CASSLGTVVYGYTF.

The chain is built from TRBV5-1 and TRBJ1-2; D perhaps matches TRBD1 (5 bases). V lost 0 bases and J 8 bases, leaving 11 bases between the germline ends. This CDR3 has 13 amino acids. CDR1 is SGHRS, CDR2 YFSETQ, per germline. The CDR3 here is CASSLVSRGGYTF. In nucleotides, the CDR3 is TGCGCCAGCAGCTTGGTGTCAAGGGGAGGCTACACCTTC.

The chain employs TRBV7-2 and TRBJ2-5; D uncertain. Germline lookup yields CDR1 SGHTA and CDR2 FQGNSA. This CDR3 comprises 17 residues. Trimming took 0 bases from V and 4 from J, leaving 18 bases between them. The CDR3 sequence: CASSLAPRRRGIETQYF. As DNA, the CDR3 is TGTGCCAGCAGCTTAGCGCCGAGACGAAGAGGTATAGAGACCCAGTACTTC.

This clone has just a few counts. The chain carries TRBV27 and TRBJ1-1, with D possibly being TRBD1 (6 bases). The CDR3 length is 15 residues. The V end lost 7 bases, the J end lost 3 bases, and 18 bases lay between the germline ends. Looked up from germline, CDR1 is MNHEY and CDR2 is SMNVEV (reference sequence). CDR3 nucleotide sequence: TGTGCCAGCAAACCGGGCGGGGGGGCGTACACTGAAGCTTTCTTT. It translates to CASKPGGGAYTEAFF.

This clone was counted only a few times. CDR3 sequence reads: CASGLYNSGNTIYF. The CDR3 nucleotides are TGTGCCAGCGGACTGTACAACTCTGGAAACACCATATATTTT. V usage is TRBV19 and J usage is TRBJ1-3; D unclear. The V and J ends lost 9 bases and 0 bases respectively, with 12 bases between them. The CDR3 extends over 14 amino acids. Looked up from germline, CDR1 is LNHDA and CDR2 is SQIVND (reference sequence).

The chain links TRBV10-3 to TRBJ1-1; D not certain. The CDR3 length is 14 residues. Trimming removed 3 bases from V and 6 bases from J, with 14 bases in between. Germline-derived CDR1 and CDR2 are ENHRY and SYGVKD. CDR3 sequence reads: CAISEGTVVAEAFF. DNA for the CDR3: TGTGCCATCAGTGAAGGCACAGTAGTAGCTGAAGCTTTCTTT.

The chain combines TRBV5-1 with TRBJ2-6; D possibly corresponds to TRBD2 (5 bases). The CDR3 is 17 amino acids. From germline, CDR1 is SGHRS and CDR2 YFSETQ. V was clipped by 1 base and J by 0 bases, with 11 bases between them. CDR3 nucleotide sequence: TGCGCCAGCAGCTTGTGGAGGTTTGGCTCTGGGGCCAACGTCCTGACTTTC. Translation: CASSLWRFGSGANVLTF.